The T cell receptor (beta chain) described here comes from a study of blood T cell repertoires in COVID-19. In the study overall: Acute and convalescent COVID-19 specimens originated in the United States, Italy and Spain.

This table comes from immunoSEQ multiplex PCR, and its TCRdb copy is limited to in-frame clones, with some not included. The sample lists about 200,000 clones, roughly 87% occurring once. Participants came from about two dozen US areas, aged roughly 18 to 100 years. Researchers sorted participants into cohorts using their self-reported clinical history. In Cohort 3, a recovered donor had either two negative PCRs, clearance, or symptom resolution. Sequencing was performed on PBMCs or T cells enriched from blood (not recorded which). The source of this sequence is a woman aged 30 to 39 who had recovered from COVID-19.

The CDR3 reads CASSSNAIYGYTF. DNA for the CDR3: TGTGCCAGCAGCTCCAACGCGATCTATGGCTACACCTTC. The chain couples TRBV11-2 to TRBJ1-2, with D unclear. The CDR3 is 13 residues long. V was clipped by 4 bases and J by 4 bases, with 10 bases between them. From germline, CDR1 is SGHAT and CDR2 FQNNGV.